This TCR beta chain was observed in a study of blood T cell repertoires in COVID-19 (dated by TCRdb to the early 2020s). With regard to the full study: Collaborator samples came from the United States, Italy and Spain and covered acute and convalescent phases of COVID-19. The prospective study material was composed of cDNA or gDNA derived from T cells, B-cell-depleted T cells, or PBMCs. Deeply sampled blood TCRbeta repertoires from subjects exposed to, actively infected with, or recovered from COVID-19 were included in the dataset. The repertoires were made available in a free public database intended to serve as a resource for research on the immune response to SARS-CoV-2. Samples were obtained from the ongoing ImmuneRACE study (first 160 participants) and from 1,254 subjects provided by 6 global collaborators. The sample metadata nearly always contained a de-identified subject ID, COVID-19 status, age in years and sex. Where HLA class I and class II types were available, the types were taken from metadata supplied by the sample provider, not from assay-based typing. Findings and caveats that apply to the study as a whole: How much clinical and demographic metadata was included differed by source and by participant, and the metadata was provided uncurated.

The immunoSEQ Assay, a bias-controlled multiplex PCR, was used to amplify TCRbeta CDR3 regions from genomic DNA. In the original analysis: The number of nucleated cells in each sample was estimated by amplification of reference gene primers within the assay. To quantify the absolute abundance of each unique TCRbeta CDR3 rearrangement, sequence reads were collapsed and filtered. Productive Simpson clonality was computed per sample as the square root of Simpson's diversity index over productive rearrangements. TCRdb re-hosts the immuneACCESS table, in-frame sequences only. Its copies lack some clones; in the studies checked, an unresolved V gene accounts for under half of them, and the cause for the rest is not known. Clone size and the V and J calls come from that table; the DNA yielded D and trimming. The sample table lists about half a million clones, about nine tenths of them with a count of one. The top ten hold just over 8% of the sample.

Compared with germline, V lacks 2 bases and J lacks 3 bases; bases without a gene match: 5. The CDR3 runs 17 residues from the cysteine to the phenylalanine. Only the CDR3 region is kept as DNA, spanning 51 bases read in frame from base 1. According to the germline V gene, CDR1 reads ENHRY and CDR2 reads SYGVKD. Enrolling through a virtual design, the prospective study's participants ranged in age from roughly 18 to 100 years and lived across some 23 United States geographic areas. To assign participants to cohorts, the prospective study relied on clinical history that participants themselves reported in a screening survey and a study questionnaire. For ImmuneRACE Cohort 3, a participant was defined as recovered based on two consecutive negative NP/OP PCR tests, clearance by a healthcare professional, or resolution of symptoms. In the prospective study, mobile phlebotomists collected whole blood, serum and a nasopharyngeal or oropharyngeal swab from each participant. Participants in the prospective study had the option to provide additional blood draws and questionnaires over a 2-month period. Blood samples from the prospective study were shipped frozen or at room temperature prior to DNA extraction.

This clone was detected a few times. There is no known antigen for this receptor. Base qualities are not provided; no much larger clone lies one nucleotide away. The rearrangement combines TRBV10-3 with TRBJ2-3; TRBD2 lines up with 13 middle nucleotides. What was sequenced was PBMCs or T cells enriched from blood (not recorded which). The sequence was collected from a woman aged 60-70 years who had recovered from COVID-19. CDR3 sequence: CAISEPGLAGLTDTQYF. The DNA sequence is TGTGCCATCAGTGAGCCGGGACTAGCGGGACTTACAGATACGCAGTATTTT.